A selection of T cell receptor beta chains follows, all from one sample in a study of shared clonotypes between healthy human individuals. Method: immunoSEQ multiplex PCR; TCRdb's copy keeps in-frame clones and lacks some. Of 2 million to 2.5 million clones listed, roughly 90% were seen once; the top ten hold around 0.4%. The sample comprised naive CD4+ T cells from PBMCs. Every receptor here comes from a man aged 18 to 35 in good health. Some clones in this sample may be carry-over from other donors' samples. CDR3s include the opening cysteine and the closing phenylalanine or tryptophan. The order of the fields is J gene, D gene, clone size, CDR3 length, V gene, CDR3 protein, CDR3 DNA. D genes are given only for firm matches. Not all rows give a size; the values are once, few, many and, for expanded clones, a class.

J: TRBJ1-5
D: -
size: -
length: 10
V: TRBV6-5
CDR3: CASDPGPQHF
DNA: TGTGCCAGCGATCCGGGACCCCAGCATTTT

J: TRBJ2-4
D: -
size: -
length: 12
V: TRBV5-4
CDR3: CASRLDGNIQYF
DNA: TGTGCCAGCAGACTAGACGGAAACATTCAGTACTTC

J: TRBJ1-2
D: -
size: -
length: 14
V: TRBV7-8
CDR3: CASSQDRGGRDYTF
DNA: TGTGCCAGCAGCCAGGACCGCGGGGGAAGGGACTACACCTTC

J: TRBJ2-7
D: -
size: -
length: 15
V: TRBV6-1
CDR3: CASTKGSGSSYEQYF
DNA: TGTGCCAGCACCAAGGGAAGCGGCTCCTCCTACGAGCAGTACTTC

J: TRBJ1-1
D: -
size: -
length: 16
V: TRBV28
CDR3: CASSLAAVGGTGEAFF
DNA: TGTGCCAGCAGTTTAGCGGCGGTAGGCGGGACGGGTGAAGCTTTCTTT

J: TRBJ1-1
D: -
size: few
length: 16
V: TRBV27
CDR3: CASSHRLGAGNTEAFF
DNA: TGTGCCAGCAGTCATCGTCTGGGAGCGGGGAACACTGAAGCTTTCTTT

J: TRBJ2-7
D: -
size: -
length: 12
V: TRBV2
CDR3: CASASDSYEQYF
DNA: TGTGCCAGCGCTAGCGACTCCTACGAGCAGTACTTC

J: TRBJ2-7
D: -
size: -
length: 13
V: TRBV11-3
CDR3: CASSLWTSYEQYF
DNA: TGTGCCAGCAGCTTATGGACTTCCTACGAGCAGTACTTC

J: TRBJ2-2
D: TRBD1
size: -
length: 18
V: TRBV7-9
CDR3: CASSWGTGTGLITGELFF
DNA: TGTGCCAGCAGCTGGGGGACAGGGACCGGACTAATAACCGGGGAGCTGTTTTTT

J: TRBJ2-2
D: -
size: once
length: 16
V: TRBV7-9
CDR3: CASSQGVDHPVGELFF
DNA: TGTGCCAGCAGCCAGGGTGTGGATCACCCCGTCGGGGAGCTGTTTTTT

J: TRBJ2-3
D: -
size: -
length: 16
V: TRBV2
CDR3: CASSEGLEPSTDTQYF
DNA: TGTGCCAGCAGTGAGGGATTAGAACCTAGCACAGATACGCAGTATTTT

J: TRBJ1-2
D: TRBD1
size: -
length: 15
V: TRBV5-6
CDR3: CASSWRAGGPYGYTF
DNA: TGTGCCAGCAGCTGGAGGGCAGGGGGCCCCTATGGCTACACCTTC

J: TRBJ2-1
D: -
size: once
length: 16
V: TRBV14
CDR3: CASSQDVGLGRNEQFF
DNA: TGTGCCAGCAGCCAAGATGTGGGGCTGGGGCGCAATGAGCAGTTCTTC

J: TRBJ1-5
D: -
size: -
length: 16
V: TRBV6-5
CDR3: CASSYQRPNHNQPQHF
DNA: TGTGCCAGCAGTTACCAGCGGCCAAACCACAATCAGCCCCAGCATTTT

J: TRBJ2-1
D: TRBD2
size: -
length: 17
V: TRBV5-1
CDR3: CASSTASGTPRGDEQFF
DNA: TGCGCCAGCAGCACAGCTTCCGGGACCCCCCGGGGGGATGAGCAGTTCTTC

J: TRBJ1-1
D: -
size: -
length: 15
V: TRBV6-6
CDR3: CASSYEAGKNTEAFF
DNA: TGTGCCAGCAGTTACGAGGCTGGGAAGAACACTGAAGCTTTCTTT

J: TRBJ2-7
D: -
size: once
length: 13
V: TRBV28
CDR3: CASSLHSLYEQYF
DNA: TGTGCCAGCAGTCTTCACAGCCTCTACGAGCAGTACTTC

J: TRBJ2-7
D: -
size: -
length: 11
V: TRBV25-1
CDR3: CASSVTDTQYF
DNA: TGTGCCAGCAGTGTGACAGATACGCAGTACTTC

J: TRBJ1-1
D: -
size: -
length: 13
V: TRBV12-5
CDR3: CASGSAPGTEAFF
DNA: TGTGCTAGTGGCTCCGCCCCGGGAACTGAAGCTTTCTTT

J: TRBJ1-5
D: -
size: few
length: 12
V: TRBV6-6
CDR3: CASNGGNQPQHF
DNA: TGTGCCAGCAACGGTGGCAATCAGCCCCAGCATTTT

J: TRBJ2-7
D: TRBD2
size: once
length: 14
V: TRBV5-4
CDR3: CASSPGGGDVEQYF
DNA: TGTGCCAGCAGCCCCGGGGGGGGCGACGTCGAGCAGTACTTC

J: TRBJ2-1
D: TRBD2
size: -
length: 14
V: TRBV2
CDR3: CASSVTSGSNEQFF
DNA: TGTGCCAGCAGTGTTACTAGCGGGAGCAATGAGCAGTTCTTC

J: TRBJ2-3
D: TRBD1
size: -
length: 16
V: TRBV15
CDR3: CATSRDSGQTTDTQYF
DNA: TGTGCCACCAGCAGAGACTCGGGACAGACCACAGATACGCAGTATTTT

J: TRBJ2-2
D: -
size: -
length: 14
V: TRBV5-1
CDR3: CASGDLLTTGELFF
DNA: TGCGCCAGCGGGGACCTTCTAACCACCGGGGAGCTGTTTTTT

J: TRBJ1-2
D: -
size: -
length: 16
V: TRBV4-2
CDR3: CASSQPFDRSNYGYTF
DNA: TGTGCCAGCAGCCAACCCTTTGACAGATCTAACTATGGCTACACCTTC

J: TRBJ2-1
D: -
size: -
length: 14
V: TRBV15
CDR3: CATSRAYTYNEQFF
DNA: TGTGCCACCAGCAGGGCCTACACCTACAATGAGCAGTTCTTC

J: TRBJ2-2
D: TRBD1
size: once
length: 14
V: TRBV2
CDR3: CASRRGQGTGELFF
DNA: TGTGCCAGCAGGAGGGGGCAAGGAACCGGGGAGCTGTTTTTT

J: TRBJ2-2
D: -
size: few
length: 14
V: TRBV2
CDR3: CASVGSSNTGELFF
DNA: TGTGCCAGCGTTGGCAGTTCGAACACCGGGGAGCTGTTTTTT

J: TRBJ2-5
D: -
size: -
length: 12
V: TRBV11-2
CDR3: CASSPSRETQYF
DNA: TGTGCCAGCAGCCCAAGCAGGGAGACCCAGTACTTC

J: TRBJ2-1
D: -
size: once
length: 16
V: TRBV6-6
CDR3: CASTLSQREGGNEQFF
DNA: TGTGCCAGCACCTTATCGCAGCGAGAGGGGGGCAATGAGCAGTTCTTC

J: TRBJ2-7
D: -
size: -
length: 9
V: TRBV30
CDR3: CAWNSLVPF
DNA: TGTGCCTGGAACAGTTTGGTGCCCTTC

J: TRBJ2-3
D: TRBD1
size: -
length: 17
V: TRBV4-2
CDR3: CASREGQGATFTDTQYF
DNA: TGTGCCAGCAGAGAAGGACAGGGCGCAACATTCACAGATACGCAGTATTTT

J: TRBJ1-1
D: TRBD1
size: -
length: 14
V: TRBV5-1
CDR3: CASNPPGGGSEAFF
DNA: TGCGCCAGCAACCCACCAGGGGGTGGCAGTGAAGCTTTCTTT

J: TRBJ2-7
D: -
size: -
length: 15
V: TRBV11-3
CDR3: CASSSGQQHSYEQYF
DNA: TGTGCCAGCAGCTCGGGACAACAACACTCCTACGAGCAGTACTTC

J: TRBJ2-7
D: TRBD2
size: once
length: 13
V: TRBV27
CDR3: CASTPRGGDEQYF
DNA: TGTGCCAGCACCCCTCGGGGGGGCGACGAGCAGTACTTC

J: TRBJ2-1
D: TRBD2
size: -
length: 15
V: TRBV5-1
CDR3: CASSWGTSGRSEQFF
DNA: TGCGCCAGCAGCTGGGGGACTAGCGGGAGGAGTGAGCAGTTCTTC

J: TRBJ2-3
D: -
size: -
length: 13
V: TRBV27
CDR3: CASSFPPGLTQYF
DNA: TGTGCCAGCAGTTTCCCCCCGGGCCTCACGCAGTATTTT